This T cell receptor beta chain is from a study of shared clonotypes between healthy human individuals. Naivety among CD8 cells was defined by CD45RO negativity and positive CCR7 selection, thereby excluding terminally differentiated effector memory CD45RA+ cells. Libraries were prepared by immunoSEQ multiplex PCR; TCRdb keeps only in-frame clonotypes and omits some of them. Counted here are around 2.1 million clones, 90% to 95% occurring once; the ten biggest clones make up around 1.7%. A single count supports this clone. Looked up from germline, CDR1 is MNHEY and CDR2 is SMNVEV (reference sequence). V shed 3 bases and J shed 3 bases, with 10 bases lying between them. The CDR3 has 14 amino acids.

This sequence joins TRBV27 and TRBJ2-3; D possibly corresponds to TRBD2 (5 bases). The clonotype originates from a man between 18 and 35 years old in good health. Some clones in this sample may be carry-over from other donors' samples. The sample was naive CD8+ T cells from PBMCs. CDR3 DNA sequence: TGTGCCAGCAGTTTCGGGGTGGCGACAGATACGCAGTATTTT. Translated: CASSFGVATDTQYF.